Below are 10 T cell receptor beta chains sequenced from a single sample in a study of T cell repertoires in cytomegalovirus infection. One entry per CDR3 protein results from TCRdb running MiXCR on the reads. The sample lists more than 150,000 distinct CDR3 sequences, about 15% occurring once. Sequencing used CD8+ T cells from PBMCs. These receptors were taken from a human donor in good health (CMV status not recorded). Some clones in this sample may be carry-over from other donors' samples.

This clonotype was recorded at least ten times. The chain couples TRBV6-5 to TRBJ1-2; TRBD1 might be the D (6 bases). Germline V gene sequence: CDR1 MNHEY, CDR2 SVGAGI. V lost 2 bases, J lost 13 bases, and 20 bases lay in between. The CDR3 extends over 14 amino acids. The DNA of the CDR3 is TGTGCCAGCAGTTACGCTGCGGGGGGCCCTTCGTCCACCTTC. It translates to CASSYAAGGPSSTF.

This chain joins TRBV6-2 or TRBV6-3 and TRBJ2-7; 7 bases match TRBD1. Germline CDR1 reads MNHEY; CDR2 reads SVGEGT. This CDR3 has 14 amino acids. The V gene end was trimmed by 6 bases and the J gene end by 2 bases; junction bases not matched to a gene: 7. This chain's CDR3 is CASRPRQGTYEQYF. The CDR3 DNA follows: TGTGCCAGCAGGCCAAGACAGGGAACCTACGAGCAGTACTTC.

J is TRBJ2-1 and V is TRBV6-2 or TRBV6-3; 10 bases map to TRBD2. Unmatched junction bases numbered 3, after V lost 0 bases and J lost 7 bases. The CDR3 loop spans 15 amino acids. Per the germline V gene, CDR1 is MNHEY and CDR2 is SVGEGT. The CDR3 is CASSYSSGRSNEQFF. CDR3 DNA: TGTGCCAGCAGTTACTCTAGCGGGAGGAGTAATGAGCAGTTCTTC.

This sequence joins TRBV11-2 and TRBJ2-6; D gene uncertain. The CDR3 consists of 16 residues. CDR1 is SGHAT and CDR2 is FQNNGV in the germline V gene. V shed 5 bases and J shed 0 bases, with 11 bases lying between them. CDR3 loop: CASSAHSFSGANVLTF. The CDR3 bases are TGTGCCAGCAGCGCCCACTCCTTCTCTGGGGCCAACGTCCTGACTTTC.

The chain joins TRBV7-8 to TRBJ2-1, with D possibly matching TRBD2 (6 bases). There are 16 residues in the CDR3. The V and J ends lost 4 bases and 10 bases respectively, with 23 bases between them. Germline-derived CDR1 and CDR2 are SGHVS and FQNEAQ. CDR3 DNA sequence: TGTGCCAGCAGCTCAACTAGCAAATGGGGCGGGCGGGAGCAGTTCTTC. This gives the protein CASSSTSKWGGREQFF. Complete variable domain (other parts from reference TRBV7-8 and TRBJ2-1): GAGVSQSPRYKVAKRGQDVALRCDPISGHVSLFWYQQALGQGPEFLTYFQNEAQLDKSGLPSDRFFAERPEGSVSTLKIQRTQQEDSAVYLCASSSTSKWGGREQFFGPGTRLTVL.

This clonotype was observed many times. The chain carries TRBV7-2 and TRBJ2-7; possible D gene TRBD2, 5 bases. This CDR3 spans 14 amino acids. V lost 3 bases to trimming and J lost 1 base, with 10 bases between them. The germline V gene has CDR1 SGHTA and CDR2 FQGNSA. The CDR3, as DNA: TGTGCCAGCAGCTTTAGGACTGCGTCCTACGAGCAGTACTTC. Its protein product is CASSFRTASYEQYF. The variable domain in full, with the rest retrieved from reference TRBV7-2 and TRBJ2-7, is GAGVSQSPSNKVTEKGKDVELRCDPISGHTALYWYRQSLGQGLEFLIYFQGNSAPDKSGLPSDRFSAERTGGSVSTLTIQRTQQEDSAVYLCASSFRTASYEQYFGPGTRLTVT.

This clonotype is a singleton in its sample. The CDR3 here is CASRRQGQNTEAFF. CDR3 nucleotide sequence: TGTGCCAGCAGAAGACAGGGCCAGAACACTGAAGCTTTCTTT. This chain connects TRBV7-9 to TRBJ1-1; 7 nucleotides line up with TRBD1. The CDR3 length is 14 residues. The trim removed 6 bases at V and 1 base at J, leaving 5 bases unmatched. Germline V gene lookup returns CDR1 SEHNR and CDR2 FQNEAQ (reference sequence).

The chain uses TRBV28 and TRBJ2-2; D is unresolved. Germline V gene data show CDR1 as MDHEN and CDR2 as SYDVKM. This CDR3 contains 12 residues. Trimming pared 5 bases from V and 3 bases from J, leaving 4 bases between. The chain's CDR3 is CASSKDTGELFF. The CDR3 DNA reads TGTGCCAGCAGTAAGGACACCGGGGAGCTGTTTTTT.

This clonotype was counted ten times or more. The genes are TRBV28 and TRBJ2-3; D is ambiguous. V shed 7 bases and J shed 0 bases, with 11 bases lying between them. The germline V gene has CDR1 MDHEN and CDR2 SYDVKM. The CDR3 consists of 14 residues. CDR3 protein: CASTPVGSTDTQYF. The CDR3 coding sequence is TGTGCCAGCACCCCCGTGGGGAGCACAGATACGCAGTATTTT.

The chain couples TRBV7-2 to TRBJ1-2; 9 bases agree with TRBD1. J was trimmed by 2 bases and V by 5 bases; bases with no gene match: 18. Germline V gene data show CDR1 as SGHTA and CDR2 as FQGNSA. This CDR3 spans 19 amino acids. The CDR3 DNA is TGTGCCAGCAGCCCCGTACGGTCAACAGGGGGCACCGCCAACTATGGCTACACCTTC. Its translation is CASSPVRSTGGTANYGYTF.